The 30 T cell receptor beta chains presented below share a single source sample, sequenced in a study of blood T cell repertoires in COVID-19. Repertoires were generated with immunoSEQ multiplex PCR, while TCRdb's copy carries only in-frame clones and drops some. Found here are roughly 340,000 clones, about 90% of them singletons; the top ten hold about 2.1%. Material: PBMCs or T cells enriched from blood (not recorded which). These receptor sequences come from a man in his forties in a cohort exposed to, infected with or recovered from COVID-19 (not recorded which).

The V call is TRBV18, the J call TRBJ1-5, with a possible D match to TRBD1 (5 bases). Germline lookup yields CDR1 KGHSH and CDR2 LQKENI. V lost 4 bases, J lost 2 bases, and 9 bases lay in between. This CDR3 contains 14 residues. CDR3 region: CASSQRDGNQPQHF. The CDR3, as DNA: TGTGCCAGCTCACAGCGGGACGGCAATCAGCCCCAGCATTTT. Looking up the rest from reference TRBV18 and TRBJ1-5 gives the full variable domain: NAGVMQNPRHLVRRRGQEARLRCSPMKGHSHVYWYRQLPEEGLKFMVYLQKENIIDESGMPKERFSAEFPKEGPSILRIQQVVRGDSAAYFCASSQRDGNQPQHFGDGTRLSIL.

The CDR3 sequence: CASSGPGLAGTGELFF. The DNA for the CDR3 is TGCGCCAGCAGCGGGCCGGGACTAGCGGGCACCGGGGAGCTGTTTTTT. The V and J genes are TRBV4-1 and TRBJ2-2; 12 bases map to TRBD2. CDR1 is MGHRA and CDR2 is YSYEKL in the germline V gene. The CDR3 covers 16 residues. The V segment lost 5 bases and the J segment 4 bases; nucleotides outside the gene matches: 5.

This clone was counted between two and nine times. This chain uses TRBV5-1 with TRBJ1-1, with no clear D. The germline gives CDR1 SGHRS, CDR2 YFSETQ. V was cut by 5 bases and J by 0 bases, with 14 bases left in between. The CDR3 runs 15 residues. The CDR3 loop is CASRREAKLNTEAFF. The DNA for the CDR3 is TGCGCCAGCAGGAGGGAGGCTAAATTGAACACTGAAGCTTTCTTT.

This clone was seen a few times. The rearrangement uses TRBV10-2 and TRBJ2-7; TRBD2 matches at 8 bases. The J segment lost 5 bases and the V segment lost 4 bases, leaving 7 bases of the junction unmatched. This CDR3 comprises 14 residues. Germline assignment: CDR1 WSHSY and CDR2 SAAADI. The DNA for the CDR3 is TGCGCCAGCAGTGGTCTAGCGGGTCAGGACGAGCAGTACTTC. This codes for CASSGLAGQDEQYF.

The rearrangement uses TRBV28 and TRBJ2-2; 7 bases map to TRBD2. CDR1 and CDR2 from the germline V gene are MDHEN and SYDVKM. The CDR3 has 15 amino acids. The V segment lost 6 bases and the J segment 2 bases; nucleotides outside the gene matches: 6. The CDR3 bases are TGTGCCAGCAGGAGGGGCGGGAGCAACACCGGGGAGCTGTTTTTT. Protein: CASRRGGSNTGELFF.

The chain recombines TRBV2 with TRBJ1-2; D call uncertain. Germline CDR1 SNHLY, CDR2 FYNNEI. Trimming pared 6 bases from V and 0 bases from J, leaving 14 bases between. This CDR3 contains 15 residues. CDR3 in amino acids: CASRSAGSSNYGYTF. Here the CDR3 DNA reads TGTGCCAGCAGGAGTGCAGGATCCTCTAACTATGGCTACACCTTC. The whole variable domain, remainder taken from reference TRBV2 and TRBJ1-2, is EPEVTQTPSHQVTQMGQEVILRCVPISNHLYFYWYRQILGQKVEFLVSFYNNEISEKSEIFDDQFSVERPDGSNFTLKIRSTKLEDSAMYFCASRSAGSSNYGYTFGSGTRLTVV.

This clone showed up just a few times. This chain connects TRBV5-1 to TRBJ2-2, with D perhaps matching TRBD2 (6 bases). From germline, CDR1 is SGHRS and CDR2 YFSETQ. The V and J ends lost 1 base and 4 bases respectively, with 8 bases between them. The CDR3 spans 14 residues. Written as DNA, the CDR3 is TGCGCCAGCAGCTTGCAGGGAGGCACCGGGGAGCTGTTTTTT. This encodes CASSLQGGTGELFF.

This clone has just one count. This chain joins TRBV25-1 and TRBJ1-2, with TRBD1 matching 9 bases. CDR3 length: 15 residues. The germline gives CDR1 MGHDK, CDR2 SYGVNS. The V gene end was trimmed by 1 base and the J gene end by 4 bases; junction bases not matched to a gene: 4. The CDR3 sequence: CASSESEGQGYGYTF. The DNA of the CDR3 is TGTGCCAGCAGTGAATCAGAGGGACAGGGCTATGGCTACACCTTC.

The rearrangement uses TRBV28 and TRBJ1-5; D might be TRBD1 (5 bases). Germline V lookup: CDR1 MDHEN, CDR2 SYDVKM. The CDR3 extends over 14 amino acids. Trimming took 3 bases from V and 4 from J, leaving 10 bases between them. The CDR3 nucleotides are TGTGCCAGCAGTTTGACAGAGCGTAATCAGCCCCAGCATTTT. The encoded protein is CASSLTERNQPQHF.

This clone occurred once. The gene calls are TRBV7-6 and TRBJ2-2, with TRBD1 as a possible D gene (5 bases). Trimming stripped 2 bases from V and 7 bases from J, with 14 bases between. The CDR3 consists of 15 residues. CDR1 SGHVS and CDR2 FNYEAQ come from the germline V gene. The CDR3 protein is CASSLRGKDGGELFF. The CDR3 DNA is TGTGCCAGCAGCTTAAGGGGAAAGGATGGCGGGGAGCTGTTTTTT.

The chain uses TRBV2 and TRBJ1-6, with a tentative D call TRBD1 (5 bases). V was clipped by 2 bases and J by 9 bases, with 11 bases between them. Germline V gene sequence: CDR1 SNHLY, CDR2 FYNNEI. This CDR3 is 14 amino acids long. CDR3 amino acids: CASSELGGLSPLHF. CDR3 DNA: TGTGCCAGCAGTGAATTGGGGGGTCTTTCACCCCTCCACTTT.

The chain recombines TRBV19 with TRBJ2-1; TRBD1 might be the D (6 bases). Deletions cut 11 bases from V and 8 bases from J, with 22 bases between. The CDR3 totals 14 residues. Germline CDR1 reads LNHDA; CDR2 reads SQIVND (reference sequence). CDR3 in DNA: TGTGCCTCGAAGGAGGACAGTAGGTGGGATGAGCAGTTCTTC. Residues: CASKEDSRWDEQFF.

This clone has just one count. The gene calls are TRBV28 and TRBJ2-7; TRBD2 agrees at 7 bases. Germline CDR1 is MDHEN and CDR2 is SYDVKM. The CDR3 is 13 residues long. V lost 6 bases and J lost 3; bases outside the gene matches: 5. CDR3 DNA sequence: TGTGCCAGCAGGCGACTAGCAGTCTACGAGCAGTACTTC. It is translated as CASRRLAVYEQYF.

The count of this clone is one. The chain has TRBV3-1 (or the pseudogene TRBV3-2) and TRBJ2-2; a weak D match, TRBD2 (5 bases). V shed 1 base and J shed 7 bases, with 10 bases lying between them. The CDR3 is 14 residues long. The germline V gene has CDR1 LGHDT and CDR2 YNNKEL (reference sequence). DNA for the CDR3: TGTGCCAGCAGCCAAGTTGCGGGTGGCGGGGAGCTGTTTTTT. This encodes CASSQVAGGGELFF.

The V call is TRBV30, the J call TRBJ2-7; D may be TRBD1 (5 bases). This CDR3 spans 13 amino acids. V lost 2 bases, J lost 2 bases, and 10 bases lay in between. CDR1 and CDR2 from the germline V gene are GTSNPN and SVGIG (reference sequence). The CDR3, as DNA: TGTGCCTGGAGTTTAGGGGTCGCCTACGAGCAGTACTTC. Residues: CAWSLGVAYEQYF.

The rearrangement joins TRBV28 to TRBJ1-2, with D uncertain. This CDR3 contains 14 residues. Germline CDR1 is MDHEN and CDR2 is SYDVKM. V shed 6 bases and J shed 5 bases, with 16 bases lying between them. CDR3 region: CASSRPGLRYGYTF. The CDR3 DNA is TGTGCCAGCAGCAGACCTGGGCTCAGGTATGGCTACACCTTC.

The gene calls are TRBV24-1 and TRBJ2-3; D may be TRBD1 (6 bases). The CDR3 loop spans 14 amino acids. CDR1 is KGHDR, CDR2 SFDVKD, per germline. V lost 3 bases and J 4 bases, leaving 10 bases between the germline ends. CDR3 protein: CATSDTGQADTQYF. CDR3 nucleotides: TGTGCCACCAGTGATACAGGGCAAGCAGATACGCAGTATTTT.

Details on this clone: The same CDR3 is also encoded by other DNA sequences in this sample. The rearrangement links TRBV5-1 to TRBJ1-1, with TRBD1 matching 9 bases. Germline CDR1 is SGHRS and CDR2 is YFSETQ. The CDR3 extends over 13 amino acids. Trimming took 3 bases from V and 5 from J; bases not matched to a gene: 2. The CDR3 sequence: CASSSTGGTEAFF. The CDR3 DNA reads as TGCGCCAGCAGCTCGACAGGGGGAACTGAAGCTTTCTTT. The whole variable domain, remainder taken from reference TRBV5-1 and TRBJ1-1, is KAGVTQTPRYLIKTRGQQVTLSCSPISGHRSVSWYQQTPGQGLQFLFEYFSETQRNKGNFPGRFSGRQFSNSRSEMNVSTLELGDSALYLCASSSTGGTEAFFGQGTRLTVV.

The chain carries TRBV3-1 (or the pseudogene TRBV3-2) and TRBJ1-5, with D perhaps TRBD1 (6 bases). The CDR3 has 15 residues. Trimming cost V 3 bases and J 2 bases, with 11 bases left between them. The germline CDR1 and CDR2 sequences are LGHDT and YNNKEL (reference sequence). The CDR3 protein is CASSQGGQGNQPQHF. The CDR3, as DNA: TGTGCCAGCAGCCAGGGGGGGCAAGGCAATCAGCCCCAGCATTTT.

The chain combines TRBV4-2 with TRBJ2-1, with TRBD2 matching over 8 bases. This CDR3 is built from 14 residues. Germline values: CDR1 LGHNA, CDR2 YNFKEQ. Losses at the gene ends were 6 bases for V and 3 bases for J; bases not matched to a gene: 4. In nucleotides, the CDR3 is TGTGCCAGCAGAAGCGGGAGTTTCTACAATGAGCAGTTCTTC. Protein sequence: CASRSGSFYNEQFF.

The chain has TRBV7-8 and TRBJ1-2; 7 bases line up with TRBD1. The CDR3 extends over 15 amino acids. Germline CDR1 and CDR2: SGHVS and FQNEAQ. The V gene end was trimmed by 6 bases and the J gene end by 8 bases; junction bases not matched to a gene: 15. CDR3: CASRSSQTGLSGYTF. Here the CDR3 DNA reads TGTGCCAGCAGGTCGAGCCAGACAGGGCTTAGCGGCTACACCTTC.

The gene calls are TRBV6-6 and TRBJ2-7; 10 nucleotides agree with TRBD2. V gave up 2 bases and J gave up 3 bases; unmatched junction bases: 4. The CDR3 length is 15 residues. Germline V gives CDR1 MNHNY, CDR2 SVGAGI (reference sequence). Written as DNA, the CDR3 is TGTGCCAGCAGTTACGTCACTAGCGGGATCTACGAGCAGTACTTC. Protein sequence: CASSYVTSGIYEQYF.

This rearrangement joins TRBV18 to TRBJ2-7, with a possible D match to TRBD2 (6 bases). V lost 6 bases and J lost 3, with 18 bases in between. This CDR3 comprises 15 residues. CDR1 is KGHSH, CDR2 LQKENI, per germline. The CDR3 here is CASSYGTQGVYEQYF. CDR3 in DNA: TGTGCCAGCTCCTATGGGACTCAAGGGGTCTACGAGCAGTACTTC.

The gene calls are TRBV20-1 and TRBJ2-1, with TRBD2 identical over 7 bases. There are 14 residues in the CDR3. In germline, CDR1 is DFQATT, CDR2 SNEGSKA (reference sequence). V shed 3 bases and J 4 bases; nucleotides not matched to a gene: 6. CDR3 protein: CSASGGRDYNEQFF. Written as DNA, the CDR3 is TGCAGTGCTAGTGGCGGGAGAGATTACAATGAGCAGTTCTTC.

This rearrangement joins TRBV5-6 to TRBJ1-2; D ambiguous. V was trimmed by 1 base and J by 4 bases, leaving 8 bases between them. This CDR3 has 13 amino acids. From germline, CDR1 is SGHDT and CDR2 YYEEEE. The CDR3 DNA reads TGTGCCAGCAGCTTGACACGTTTCTATGGCTACACCTTC. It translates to CASSLTRFYGYTF.

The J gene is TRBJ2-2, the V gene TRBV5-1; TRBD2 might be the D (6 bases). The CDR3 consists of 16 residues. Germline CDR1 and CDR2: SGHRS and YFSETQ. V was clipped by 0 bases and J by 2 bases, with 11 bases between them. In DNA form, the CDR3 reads TGCGCCAGCAGCTTGGGTAATAGCGGAAACACCGGGGAGCTGTTTTTT. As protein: CASSLGNSGNTGELFF. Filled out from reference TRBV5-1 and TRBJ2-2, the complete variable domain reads KAGVTQTPRYLIKTRGQQVTLSCSPISGHRSVSWYQQTPGQGLQFLFEYFSETQRNKGNFPGRFSGRQFSNSRSEMNVSTLELGDSALYLCASSLGNSGNTGELFFGEGSRLTVL.

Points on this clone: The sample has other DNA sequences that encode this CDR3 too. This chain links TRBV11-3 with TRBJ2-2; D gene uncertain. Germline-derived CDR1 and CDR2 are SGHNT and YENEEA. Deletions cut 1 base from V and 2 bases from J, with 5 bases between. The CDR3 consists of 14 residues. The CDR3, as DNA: TGTGCCAGCAGCTTAGCGAGAAACACCGGGGAGCTGTTTTTT. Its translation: CASSLARNTGELFF.

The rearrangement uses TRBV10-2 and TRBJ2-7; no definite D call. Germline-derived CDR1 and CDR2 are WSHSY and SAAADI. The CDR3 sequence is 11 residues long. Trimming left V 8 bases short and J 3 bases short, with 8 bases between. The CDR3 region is CASGEGYEQYF. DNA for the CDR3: TGCGCCAGCGGAGAAGGCTACGAGCAGTACTTC.

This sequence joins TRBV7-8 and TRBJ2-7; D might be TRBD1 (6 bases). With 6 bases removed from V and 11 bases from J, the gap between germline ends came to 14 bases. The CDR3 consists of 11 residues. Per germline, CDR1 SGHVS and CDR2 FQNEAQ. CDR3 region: CASSLGDTKYF. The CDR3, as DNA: TGTGCCAGCAGTTTGGGGGACACAAAGTACTTC.

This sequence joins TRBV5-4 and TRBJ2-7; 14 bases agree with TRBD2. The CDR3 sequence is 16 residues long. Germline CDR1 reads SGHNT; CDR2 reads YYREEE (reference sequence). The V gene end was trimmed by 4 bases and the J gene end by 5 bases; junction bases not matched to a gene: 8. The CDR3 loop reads CASSKGTSGSLDEQYF. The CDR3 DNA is TGTGCCAGCAGCAAAGGGACTAGCGGGAGCTTGGACGAGCAGTACTTC.